A selection of T cell receptor beta chains follows, all from one sample in a study of blood T cell repertoires in COVID-19. Method: immunoSEQ multiplex PCR; TCRdb's copy keeps in-frame clones and lacks some. The sample has some 130,000 clones, approximately 84% seen once; the top ten hold 15% to 20%. What was sequenced was peripheral blood. The source is a woman aged 80 or over with acute or convalescent COVID-19. CDR3s include the opening cysteine and the closing phenylalanine or tryptophan.

j_call: TRBJ2-1; v_call: TRBV6-6; cdr3_aa: CASSTGTSGSSEQFF
j_call: TRBJ2-2; v_call: TRBV29-1; cdr3_aa: CSVGVAGAANTGELFF
j_call: TRBJ1-4; v_call: TRBV10-3; cdr3_aa: CAISPGGGENEKLFF
j_call: TRBJ1-2; v_call: TRBV7-2; cdr3_aa: CASSTPGQGWGYTF
j_call: TRBJ1-2; v_call: TRBV2; cdr3_aa: CRGGYGYTF
j_call: TRBJ2-2; v_call: TRBV6-2/TRBV6-3; cdr3_aa: CASSPTSAANTGELFF
j_call: TRBJ2-3; v_call: TRBV5-1; cdr3_aa: CASSLEGRLAGFTDTQYF
j_call: TRBJ1-3; v_call: TRBV30; cdr3_aa: CAWSVRGSGNTIYF
j_call: TRBJ2-5; v_call: TRBV30; cdr3_aa: CAWSPIAGPQETQYF
j_call: TRBJ2-7; v_call: TRBV4-3; cdr3_aa: CASSQGAVGAYEQYF
j_call: TRBJ2-1; v_call: TRBV4-3; cdr3_aa: CASAQTGLSYNEQFF
j_call: TRBJ1-5; v_call: TRBV10-3; cdr3_aa: CATKMAGGSDSNQPQHF
j_call: TRBJ1-1; v_call: TRBV5-1; cdr3_aa: CASSPSRDRGQAFF
j_call: TRBJ2-1; v_call: TRBV4-3; cdr3_aa: CASSQDLFYGTGPYNEQFF
j_call: TRBJ1-5; v_call: TRBV28; cdr3_aa: CASSSTRTEGHQPQHF
j_call: TRBJ2-2; v_call: TRBV27; cdr3_aa: CASSRFRGELFF
j_call: TRBJ2-3; v_call: TRBV5-5; cdr3_aa: CASSLAGKDTQYF
j_call: TRBJ1-2; v_call: TRBV29-1; cdr3_aa: CSVDRRGANYGYTF
j_call: TRBJ2-5; v_call: TRBV19; cdr3_aa: CASSIRTSGPIETQYF
j_call: TRBJ1-3; v_call: TRBV5-6; cdr3_aa: CASSTYRGPSPQYF
j_call: TRBJ2-7; v_call: TRBV13; cdr3_aa: CASSSNRQREQYF
j_call: TRBJ2-1; v_call: TRBV5-4; cdr3_aa: CASSLDYRIDEQFF
j_call: TRBJ2-3; v_call: TRBV10-2; cdr3_aa: CASSVIAGVITDTQYF
j_call: TRBJ1-6; v_call: TRBV7-8; cdr3_aa: CASSLAFRDNSPLHF
j_call: TRBJ2-3; v_call: TRBV27; cdr3_aa: CASASAWEDTGADTQYF
j_call: TRBJ2-7; v_call: TRBV29-1; cdr3_aa: CSVESRDRGINEQYF
j_call: TRBJ1-2; v_call: TRBV5-6; cdr3_aa: CASSYGLGGQASYGYTF
j_call: TRBJ2-5; v_call: TRBV5-5; cdr3_aa: CASSGRQGVRETQYF
j_call: TRBJ2-7; v_call: TRBV29-1; cdr3_aa: CSVGHTGGLGEQYF
j_call: TRBJ2-1; v_call: TRBV5-1; cdr3_aa: CASSRLATYNEQFF
j_call: TRBJ2-2; v_call: TRBV5-1; cdr3_aa: CASSLDPWTSNTGELFF
j_call: TRBJ1-1; v_call: TRBV20-1; cdr3_aa: CSASLQYTEAFF